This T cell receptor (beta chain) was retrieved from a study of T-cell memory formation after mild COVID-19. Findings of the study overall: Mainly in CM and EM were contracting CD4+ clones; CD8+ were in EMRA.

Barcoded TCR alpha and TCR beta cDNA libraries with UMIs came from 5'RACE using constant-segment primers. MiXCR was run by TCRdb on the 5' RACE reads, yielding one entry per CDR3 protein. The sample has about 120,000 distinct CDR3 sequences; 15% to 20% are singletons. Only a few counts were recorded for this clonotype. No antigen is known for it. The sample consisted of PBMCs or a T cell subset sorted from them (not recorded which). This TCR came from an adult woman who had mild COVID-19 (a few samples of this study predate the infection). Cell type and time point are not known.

The CDR3 loop is CASSLTPLSNGYTF. CDR3 in DNA: TGTGCCAGCAGCTTAACCCCATTGTCGAATGGCTACACCTTC. The chain combines TRBV7-9 with TRBJ1-2; D ambiguous. CDR3 length equals 14 residues. The ends were cut back, 2 bases at V and 6 bases at J, with 13 bases in the middle. Per the germline V gene, CDR1 is SEHNR and CDR2 is FQNEAQ (reference sequence). The variable domain in full, completed from reference TRBV7-9 and TRBJ1-2, reads DTGVSQNPRHKITKRGQNVTFRCDPISEHNRLYWYRQTLGQGPEFLTYFQNEAQLEKSRLLSDRFSAERPKGSFSTLEIQRTEQGDSAMYLCASSLTPLSNGYTFGSGTRLTVV.